The 7 T cell receptor beta chains in this list originate from one sample, sequenced in a study of cytomegalovirus exposure and HLA in healthy donors. Use of 60 Vbeta and 13 Jbeta primers characterized the PCR. TCRdb's copy holds only in-frame clones and misses some; the assay was immunoSEQ multiplex PCR. The data hold around 200,000 clones, with 75% to 85% observed a single time. Sequenced sample: PBMCs. All receptors come from a boy aged 5 to 17 in good health and CMV-seronegative.

The V and J genes are TRBV15 and TRBJ1-4, with TRBD1 matching 7 bases. Per the germline V gene, CDR1 is LNHNV and CDR2 is YYDKDF (reference sequence). The CDR3 consists of 16 residues. With 3 bases clipped from V and 3 bases from J, the junction kept 7 bases outside the gene matches. The CDR3 sequence: CATSRFQGDSNEKLFF. DNA for the CDR3: TGTGCCACCAGCAGGTTTCAGGGGGACTCTAATGAAAAACTGTTTTTT. Using reference TRBV15 and TRBJ1-4 for the parts outside the CDR3, the full variable domain is DAMVIQNPRYQVTQFGKPVTLSCSQTLNHNVMYWYQQKSSQAPKLLFHYYDKDFNNEADTPDNFQSRRPNTSFCFLDIRSPGLGDTAMYLCATSRFQGDSNEKLFFGSGTQLSVL.

This chain links TRBV5-1 with TRBJ1-4; 7 bases are a match to TRBD1. With 3 bases clipped from V and 3 bases from J, the junction kept 5 bases outside the gene matches. The germline gives CDR1 SGHRS, CDR2 YFSETQ. The CDR3 has 15 amino acids. CDR3 coding DNA: TGCGCCAGCAGCTCCGGGACAGCTCCTAATGAAAAACTGTTTTTT. Its translation: CASSSGTAPNEKLFF.

The chain joins TRBV12-5 to TRBJ1-1; D uncertain. This CDR3 comprises 11 residues. Germline CDR1 and CDR2: LGHNT and FRNRAP. The CDR3 sequence is CASLGNTEAFF. The DNA for the CDR3 is TGTGCATCCCTAGGGAACACTGAAGCTTTCTTT. Full variable domain (missing parts from reference TRBV12-5 and TRBJ1-1): DARVTQTPRHKVTEMGQEVTMRCQPILGHNTVFWYRQTMMQGLELLAYFRNRAPLDDSGMPKDRFSAEMPDATLATLKIQPSEPRDSAVYFCASLGNTEAFFGQGTRLTVV.

This rearrangement joins TRBV27 to TRBJ1-4; TRBD1 agrees at 7 bases. The V and J ends lost 4 bases and 4 bases, in that order; junction bases with no gene match: 12. The CDR3 length is 17 residues. Germline CDR1 and CDR2: MNHEY and SMNVEV (reference sequence). CDR3 amino acids: CASSSSLPGQLNEKLFF. The CDR3 DNA is TGTGCCAGCAGTTCGAGTCTACCGGGACAGCTTAATGAAAAACTGTTTTTT.

This chain uses TRBV9 with TRBJ2-1; TRBD2 might be the D (6 bases). Trimming left V 4 bases short and J 3 bases short, with 17 bases between. This CDR3 has 16 residues. The germline V gene has CDR1 SGDLS and CDR2 YYNGEE. The CDR3 sequence is CASSPRDFSVYNEQFF. In nucleotides, the CDR3 is TGTGCCAGCAGCCCGAGGGACTTTTCAGTCTACAATGAGCAGTTCTTC.

V gene TRBV5-1 combines with J gene TRBJ1-2; TRBD1 aligns across 8 bases. Germline CDR1 SGHRS, CDR2 YFSETQ. Trimming removed 5 bases from V and 7 bases from J; junction bases left unmatched: 7. CDR3 size: 13 residues. The CDR3 coding sequence is TGCGCCAGCAGTCCAGACAGGGGAGCTGGCTACACCTTC. It codes for CASSPDRGAGYTF.

This clone showed up just once. This chain links TRBV14 with TRBJ2-7; 8 bases fit TRBD1. The CDR3 is made up of 17 amino acids. The germline V gene encodes CDR1 SGHDN and CDR2 FVKESK. V gave up 4 bases and J gave up 3 bases; unmatched junction bases: 14. CDR3 nucleotides: TGTGCCAGCAGCCCCCAGGACAGGGTGATCTCGCGCTACGAGCAGTACTTC. It encodes CASSPQDRVISRYEQYF.